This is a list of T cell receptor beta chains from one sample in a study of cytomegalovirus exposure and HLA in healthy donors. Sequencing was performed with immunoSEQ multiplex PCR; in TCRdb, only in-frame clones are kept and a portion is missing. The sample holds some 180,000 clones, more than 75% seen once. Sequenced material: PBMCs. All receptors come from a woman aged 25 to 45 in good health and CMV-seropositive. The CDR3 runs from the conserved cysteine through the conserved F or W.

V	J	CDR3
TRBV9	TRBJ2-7	CASSVAGGDSYEQYF
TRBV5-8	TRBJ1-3	CASSHWTGDSGNTIYF
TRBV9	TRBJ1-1	CASSVAPENTEAFF
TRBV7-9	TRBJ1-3	CASSLALWRGRTGNTIYF
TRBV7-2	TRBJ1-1	CASSPGQGSGEAFF
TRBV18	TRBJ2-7	CASSPGQTSYEQYF
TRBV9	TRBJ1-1	CASSVMGRLGLFF
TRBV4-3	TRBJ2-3	CASSQVAGQTDTQYF
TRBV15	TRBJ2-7	CATRPNGGASEEQYF
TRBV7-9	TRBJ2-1	CASSSTSGGSYNEQFF
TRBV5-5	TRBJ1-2	CATTDRANGYTF
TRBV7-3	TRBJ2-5	CASSLSRSTQETQYF
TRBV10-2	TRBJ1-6	CASSESRWRDNSPLHF
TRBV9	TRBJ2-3	CASSVEGLPTDTQYF
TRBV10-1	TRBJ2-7	CASSASFYEQYF
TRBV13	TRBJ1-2	CASSLLAGWVNYGYTF
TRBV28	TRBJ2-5	CASTGGAQETQYF
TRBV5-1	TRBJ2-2	CASSLAGWNTGELFF
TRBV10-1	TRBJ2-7	CASSPTSGGAYEQYF
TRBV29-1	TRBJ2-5	CSVKSGETQYF
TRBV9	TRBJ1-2	CASSGRQGSPGYTF
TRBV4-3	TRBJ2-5	CASSQDPWGTAQETQYF
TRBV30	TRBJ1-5	CAWTPIGALRQPQHF
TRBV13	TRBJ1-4	CASSLSFGRGFNEKLFF
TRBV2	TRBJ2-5	CASRIAGTSPFGLQETQYF
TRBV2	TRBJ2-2	CASSGDLGELFF
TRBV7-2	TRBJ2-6	CASSLAGGRGANVLTF
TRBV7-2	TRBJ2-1	CASSPRQRFEQFF
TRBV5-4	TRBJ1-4	CASSLDLEKLFF
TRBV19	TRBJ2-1	CASSIVGRLAGAVNEQFF
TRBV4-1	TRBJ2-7	CASSQVGGGRYEQYF
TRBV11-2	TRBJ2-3	CASSLTGQGTDTQYF
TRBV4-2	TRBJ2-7	CASSQGRDTTYEQYF
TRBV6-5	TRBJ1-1	CASKLWAGGNTEAFF
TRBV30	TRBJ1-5	CAWSRLQNQPQHF
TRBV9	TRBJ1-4	CASNPGGGEKLFF
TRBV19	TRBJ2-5	CASSAHRGVQETQYF
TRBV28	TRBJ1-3	CASSLPGSGNTIYF
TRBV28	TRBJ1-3	CASSPLPGLRSGNTIYF
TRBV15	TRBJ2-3	CATSRVGTGVGDTQYF
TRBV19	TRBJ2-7	CASSIPSTWTLGDEQYF
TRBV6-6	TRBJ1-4	CASRPLGTGNEKLFF
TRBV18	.	CASSPAGAGTTYEQYF
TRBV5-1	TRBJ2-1	CASSLLGDEGARNPRYNEQFF
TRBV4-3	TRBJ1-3	CASSQDNRGHSSGNTIYF
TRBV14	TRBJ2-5	CASSQGLRTGVETQYF
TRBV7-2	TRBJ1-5	CASSLAGGPQPQHF
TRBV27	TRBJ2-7	CASRPNRAYEQYF
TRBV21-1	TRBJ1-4	CASSKWDRGRPTNEKLFF
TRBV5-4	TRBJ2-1	CASSFLQAGNNEQFF
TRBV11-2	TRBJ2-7	CASSHPLQGSYEQYF
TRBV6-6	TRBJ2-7	CASMTGFGSYEQYF
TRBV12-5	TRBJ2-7	CASGLVVLGLAGASTYEQYF
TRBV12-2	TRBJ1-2	CASRYGGGQLGYTF
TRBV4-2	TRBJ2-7	CASSQEFGGLYEQYF
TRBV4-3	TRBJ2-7	CASSHGTGVDYEQYF
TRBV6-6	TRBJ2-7	CASSYSAGAYEQYF